These T cell receptor beta chains were read from a single sample in a study of shared clonotypes between healthy human individuals. Measured with immunoSEQ multiplex PCR; TCRdb has only the in-frame clones, and not every one. The table records approximately 2,300,000 clones, about nine tenths of them present only once. The sequencing sample was made of naive CD4+ T cells from PBMCs. Source of these receptors: a man between 18 and 29 years old in good health. Some clones in this sample may be carry-over from other donors' samples. CDR3s include the opening cysteine and the closing phenylalanine or tryptophan. The D gene is left open where the match is weak. Clone size is shown for a subset of rows, as once, few, many or a class of expanded clone.

V,size,J,D,CDR3,DNA
TRBV10-3,-,TRBJ2-3,TRBD2,CAISESGSGADTQYF,TGTGCCATCAGTGAGTCCGGTAGCGGGGCAGATACGCAGTATTTT
TRBV7-2,-,TRBJ1-3,-,CASSLGGTPGNTIYF,TGTGCCAGCAGCTTAGGAGGGACGCCTGGAAACACCATATATTTT
TRBV28,-,TRBJ2-2,TRBD2,CASSPRASGRWELFF,TGTGCCAGCAGTCCCCGGGCTAGCGGACGGTGGGAGCTGTTTTTT
TRBV28,-,TRBJ2-1,-,CASSSPQAKSYNEQFF,TGTGCCAGCAGTTCTCCGCAGGCCAAGTCCTACAATGAGCAGTTCTTC
TRBV7-3,-,TRBJ2-3,TRBD2,CASSLNRPGGNTQYF,TGTGCCAGCAGCTTAAATCGACCGGGGGGAAATACGCAGTATTTT
TRBV4-1,-,TRBJ2-7,TRBD1,CASSQVGRGRYEQYF,TGCGCCAGCAGCCAAGTTGGCAGGGGGCGCTACGAGCAGTACTTC
TRBV5-1,-,TRBJ1-5,TRBD1,CASSLEGTANQPQHF,TGCGCCAGCAGCTTGGAAGGGACAGCGAATCAGCCCCAGCATTTT
TRBV15,-,TRBJ2-5,-,CATSRDSGTQYF,TGTGCCACCAGCAGAGATTCGGGGACCCAGTACTTC
TRBV5-1,-,TRBJ2-5,-,CASSSGGRETQYF,TGCGCCAGCAGCTCTGGCGGCCGAGAGACCCAGTACTTC
TRBV28,-,TRBJ2-7,TRBD1,CASSLSRTGEYF,TGTGCCAGCAGTTTATCTCGGACAGGGGAGTACTTC
TRBV18,-,TRBJ2-1,TRBD2,CASSPPSGRVMGEQFF,TGTGCCAGCTCACCACCTAGCGGGAGGGTGATGGGTGAGCAGTTCTTC
TRBV19,-,TRBJ2-6,-,CASSATEPGANVLTF,TGTGCCAGTAGTGCGACCGAACCTGGGGCCAACGTCCTGACTTTC
TRBV4-3,once,TRBJ2-7,-,CASSQDSQTYEQYF,TGCGCCAGCAGCCAAGATTCACAGACCTACGAGCAGTACTTC
TRBV7-6,-,TRBJ2-7,-,CASSAGQGSGPYEQYF,TGTGCCAGCAGCGCGGGTCAGGGGTCAGGGCCCTACGAGCAGTACTTC
TRBV11-3,-,TRBJ2-3,-,CASSLASSSATSTDTQYF,TGTGCCAGCAGCTTAGCCTCATCCAGCGCCACTAGCACAGATACGCAGTATTTT
TRBV27,-,TRBJ2-5,-,CASSSDSLKLETQYF,TGTGCCAGCAGTTCGGACTCGCTGAAGTTGGAGACCCAGTACTTC
TRBV14,-,TRBJ1-2,TRBD1,CASSQENRGGSYTF,TGTGCCAGCAGCCAAGAAAACAGGGGTGGAAGCTACACCTTC
TRBV18,once,TRBJ2-5,-,CASSRLWDGNQETQYF,TGTGCCAGCTCACGACTCTGGGACGGAAATCAAGAGACCCAGTACTTC
TRBV7-2,-,TRBJ1-5,TRBD1,CASSSHRGQGPQHF,TGTGCCAGCAGCTCACACCGTGGACAGGGCCCCCAGCATTTT
TRBV6-1,-,TRBJ1-1,-,CASSEPRPGTEAFF,TGTGCCAGCAGTGAACCCCGACCGGGGACTGAAGCTTTCTTT
TRBV7-8,-,TRBJ2-2,-,CASSLTRDYANTGELFF,TGTGCCAGCAGCTTAACCCGAGATTACGCGAACACCGGGGAGCTGTTTTTT
TRBV9,-,TRBJ2-1,TRBD2,CASSVLGGNYEQFF,TGTGCCAGCAGCGTGCTGGGGGGGAACTATGAGCAGTTCTTC
TRBV2,-,TRBJ2-1,-,CASIDTGGSYNEQFF,TGTGCCAGCATAGATACAGGAGGCTCCTACAATGAGCAGTTCTTC
TRBV5-1,-,TRBJ1-5,-,CASSLEGNPNQPQHF,TGCGCCAGCAGCTTGGAAGGGAATCCTAATCAGCCCCAGCATTTT
TRBV19,-,TRBJ2-1,-,CASSVGTYNEQFF,TGTGCCAGTAGTGTCGGGACTTACAATGAGCAGTTCTTC
TRBV5-8,-,TRBJ1-3,-,CASNMVGLNTIYF,TGTGCCAGCAACATGGTGGGTTTAAACACCATATATTTT
TRBV10-3,-,TRBJ1-1,-,CAITQGFGTEAFF,TGTGCCATCACCCAGGGATTTGGCACTGAAGCTTTCTTT
TRBV5-1,-,TRBJ1-1,-,CASSLSGTGEEKAFF,TGCGCCAGCAGCTTGAGTGGAACCGGGGAGGAAAAAGCTTTCTTT
TRBV21-1,-,TRBJ1-2,-,CASSKVGGGSYGYTF,-
TRBV6-5,-,TRBJ1-5,-,CASSYSVGGQPQHF,TGTGCCAGCAGTTACTCGGTGGGGGGTCAGCCCCAGCATTTT
TRBV28,-,TRBJ1-4,TRBD1,CASITRDRFNEKLFF,TGTGCCAGCATTACCCGGGACAGATTTAATGAAAAACTGTTTTTT
TRBV9,-,TRBJ2-3,-,CASSVGQGTDTQYF,TGTGCCAGCAGCGTAGGGCAGGGAACAGATACGCAGTATTTT
TRBV4-2,-,TRBJ1-1,TRBD1,CASSPRQGRMNTEAFF,TGTGCCAGCAGCCCTCGACAGGGCAGGATGAACACTGAAGCTTTCTTT
TRBV18,-,TRBJ2-7,TRBD1,CASSQGQGSYEQYF,TGTGCCAGCTCCCAGGGACAGGGTTCCTACGAGCAGTACTTC
TRBV7-9,once,TRBJ2-1,-,CASTPTAASGEQFF,TGTGCCAGCACCCCAACGGCTGCCTCAGGAGAGCAGTTCTTC
TRBV11-2,-,TRBJ2-1,TRBD2,CASSLYGQPAGVAPDEQFF,TGTGCCAGCAGCTTATATGGACAGCCAGCGGGAGTAGCCCCTGATGAGCAGTTCTTC
TRBV5-1,-,TRBJ2-3,-,CASTRGSTDTQYF,TGCGCCAGCACCAGGGGTTCCACAGATACGCAGTATTTT
TRBV7-2,-,TRBJ2-1,-,CASSLGRTQNEQFF,TGTGCCAGCAGCTTAGGGCGGACTCAGAATGAGCAGTTCTTC
TRBV7-7,-,TRBJ2-5,-,CASSPTEGGGTQYF,TGTGCCAGCAGTCCCACCGAGGGTGGCGGGACCCAGTACTTC
TRBV2,-,TRBJ2-1,TRBD2,CASRDRLAGAIDEQFF,TGTGCCAGCAGGGACAGACTAGCGGGAGCCATCGATGAGCAGTTCTTC
TRBV5-6,-,TRBJ2-7,-,CASSPIAGEQYF,TGTGCCAGCAGCCCAATTGCGGGAGAGCAGTACTTC
TRBV29-1,-,TRBJ2-3,-,CSVELSGTDTQYF,TGCAGCGTTGAGCTGAGCGGCACAGATACGCAGTATTTT
TRBV28,-,TRBJ1-1,-,CASSIHTRAFF,TGTGCCAGCTCCATACACACTAGAGCTTTCTTT